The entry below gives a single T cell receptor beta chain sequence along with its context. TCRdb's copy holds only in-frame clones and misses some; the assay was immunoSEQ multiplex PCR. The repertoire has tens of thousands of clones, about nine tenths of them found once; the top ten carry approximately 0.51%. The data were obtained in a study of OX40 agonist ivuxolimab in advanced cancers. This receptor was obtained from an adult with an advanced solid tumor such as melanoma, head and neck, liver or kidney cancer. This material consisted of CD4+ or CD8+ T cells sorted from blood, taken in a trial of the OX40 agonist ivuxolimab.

Here the CDR3 reads CATKTIGASGELFF. CDR3 nucleotide sequence: TGCGCCACCAAGACGATTGGGGCTTCCGGGGAGCTGTTTTTT. The chain links TRBV5-1 to TRBJ2-2, with TRBD1 as a possible D gene (5 bases). The CDR3 consists of 14 residues. V was pared by 9 bases and J by 6 bases, with 18 bases between. Germline loops: CDR1 SGHRS, CDR2 YFSETQ.